This TCR beta chain was identified during a study of blood T cell repertoires in COVID-19. Looked up from germline, CDR1 is SGHRS and CDR2 is YFSETQ. The CDR3 covers 17 residues. The V segment lost 4 bases and the J segment 4 bases; nucleotides outside the gene matches: 8. TCRdb's table, derived via immunoSEQ multiplex PCR, lists solely in-frame clones and lacks some. The sample yields about 46,000 clones, about 86% seen once. Sample: PBMCs or T cells enriched from blood (not recorded which). The chain employs TRBV5-1 and TRBJ2-3, with 14 bases lining up with TRBD2. The clonotype was recovered from a woman aged 50 to 60 who had recovered from COVID-19. CDR3 protein: CASSLGLAGGVADTQYF. As DNA, the CDR3 is TGCGCCAGCAGCCTCGGACTAGCGGGGGGTGTGGCAGATACGCAGTATTTT.